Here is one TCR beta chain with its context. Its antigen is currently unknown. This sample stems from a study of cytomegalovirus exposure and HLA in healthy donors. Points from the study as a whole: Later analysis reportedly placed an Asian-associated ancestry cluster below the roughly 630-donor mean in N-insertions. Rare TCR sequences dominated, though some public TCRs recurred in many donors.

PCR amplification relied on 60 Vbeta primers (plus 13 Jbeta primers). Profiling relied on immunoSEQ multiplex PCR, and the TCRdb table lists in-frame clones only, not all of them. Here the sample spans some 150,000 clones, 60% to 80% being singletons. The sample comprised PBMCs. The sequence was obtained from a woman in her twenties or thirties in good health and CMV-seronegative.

In DNA, the CDR3 is TGTGCCAGCAGCGTATCCAGCGGGGGGGCAGGCGACACCGGGGAGCTGTTTTTT. This translates into CASSVSSGGAGDTGELFF. The genes are TRBV9 and TRBJ2-2; 10 bases are a match to TRBD2. The V segment lost 1 base and the J segment 3 bases; nucleotides outside the gene matches: 9. This CDR3 region has 18 residues. Germline V CDR1 and CDR2: SGDLS, YYNGEE.